One sample yielded the 19 T cell receptor beta chains listed below, sequenced in a study of shared clonotypes between healthy human individuals. TCRdb's table, derived via immunoSEQ multiplex PCR, lists solely in-frame clones and lacks some. The data hold some 2.1 million clones, with around 95% observed a single time. Selected positively for CCR7 and CD45RO-negative, naive CD8 cells excluded terminally differentiated effector memory CD45RA+ cells. The sequencing input was naive CD8+ T cells from PBMCs. The receptors were gathered from a man younger than 35 in good health. Some clones in this sample may be carry-over from other donors' samples.

This rearrangement joins TRBV7-6 to TRBJ2-7; 7 bases align to TRBD2. CDR1 and CDR2 (germline): SGHVS, FNYEAQ. V was pared by 3 bases and J by 6 bases, with 5 bases of the junction left unmatched. The CDR3 is 13 residues long. The CDR3 region has the DNA TGTGCCAGCAGCTTGGCGGGAGACACCGAGCAGTACTTC. This gives the protein CASSLAGDTEQYF.

This chain joins TRBV15 and TRBJ2-7, with no clear D. In germline, CDR1 is LNHNV, CDR2 YYDKDF (reference sequence). Between the trimmed V and J ends, which lost 6 bases and 0 bases, there was a span of 12 bases. CDR3 length equals 14 residues. The CDR3 loop is CATRPTPISYEQYF. The CDR3 nucleotides read TGTGCCACCAGACCTACACCCATCTCCTACGAGCAGTACTTC.

The chain carries TRBV6-5 and TRBJ2-5; 8 nucleotides line up with TRBD1. The CDR3 is made up of 14 amino acids. CDR1 and CDR2 (germline): MNHEY, SVGAGI. V shed 4 bases and J 0 bases; nucleotides not matched to a gene: 1. CDR3 region: CASSSQGDQETQYF. DNA for the CDR3: TGTGCCAGCAGTTCACAGGGGGACCAAGAGACCCAGTACTTC.

The rearrangement uses TRBV9 and TRBJ2-1; D remains ambiguous. The CDR3 runs to 18 residues. Germline V gene lookup returns CDR1 SGDLS and CDR2 YYNGEE. Trimming took 0 bases from V and 0 from J, leaving 16 bases between them. Here the CDR3 DNA reads TGTGCCAGCAGCGTAGGCGCCGTGGCAGTAAGCTCCTACAATGAGCAGTTCTTC. This translates into CASSVGAVAVSSYNEQFF.

The chain recombines TRBV9 with TRBJ1-2; D not certain. The germline CDR1 and CDR2 sequences are SGDLS and YYNGEE. CDR3 length: 14 residues. The V end lost 2 bases, the J end lost 2 bases, and 10 bases lay between the germline ends. CDR3 sequence: CASSVLGPNYGYTF. For the CDR3, the DNA is TGTGCCAGCAGCGTTCTCGGACCCAACTATGGCTACACCTTC.

The chain uses TRBV4-3 and TRBJ2-7; a possible D gene is TRBD1 (5 bases). V was clipped by 0 bases and J by 5 bases, with 11 bases between them. Germline V gene sequence: CDR1 LGHNA, CDR2 YSLEER. The CDR3 totals 14 residues. CDR3: CASSQDSGLNEQYF. The CDR3 DNA is TGCGCCAGCAGCCAAGATTCAGGGTTGAACGAGCAGTACTTC.

The gene calls are TRBV7-8 and TRBJ2-7; TRBD2 matches at 8 bases. Germline V gene sequence: CDR1 SGHVS, CDR2 FQNEAQ. This CDR3 region has 15 residues. V trimming: 4 bases; J trimming: 3 bases; junction bases outside the gene matches: 8. The DNA for the CDR3 is TGTGCCAGCAGCTCCCGGGGGGGAGTAGACTACGAGCAGTACTTC. Translated: CASSSRGGVDYEQYF.

V gene TRBV5-1 combines with J gene TRBJ1-1, with D unresolved. Trimming cost V 4 bases and J 4 bases, with 14 bases left between them. CDR1 SGHRS and CDR2 YFSETQ come from the germline V gene. CDR3 size: 14 residues. CDR3 protein: CASSPRGGGTEAFF. Here the CDR3 DNA reads TGCGCCAGCAGCCCGCGCGGAGGAGGCACTGAAGCTTTCTTT.

The CDR3 DNA reads as TGCGCCAGCAGAGGATGGGGGCGGACCGGGAGTTATGAGCAGTTCTTC. Its translation is CASRGWGRTGSYEQFF. The rearrangement joins TRBV5-1 to TRBJ2-1; the D call may be TRBD1 or TRBD2 (6 bases each). From germline, CDR1 is SGHRS and CDR2 YFSETQ. The V and J ends lost 5 bases and 8 bases respectively, with 23 bases between them. CDR3 length: 16 amino acids.

The gene calls are TRBV11-2 and TRBJ2-1; D possibly corresponds to TRBD2 (5 bases). CDR1 and CDR2 from the germline V gene are SGHAT and FQNNGV. This CDR3 region has 11 residues. Trimming removed 6 bases from V and 6 bases from J, with 6 bases in between. CDR3 amino acids: CASRRANEQFF. The CDR3 DNA reads TGTGCCAGCAGGAGGGCCAATGAGCAGTTCTTC.

DNA of the CDR3: TGTGCCAGCAGCATAACAGGGGGCGGGAATGAAAAACTGTTTTTT. Its translation: CASSITGGGNEKLFF. This rearrangement joins TRBV13 to TRBJ1-4, with 9 bases aligning to TRBD1. This CDR3 has 15 residues. Trimming removed 5 bases from V and 5 bases from J; junction bases left unmatched: 6. Germline V gene lookup returns CDR1 PRHDT and CDR2 FYEKMQ (reference sequence).

The rearrangement links TRBV19 to TRBJ1-1; 7 nucleotides agree with TRBD1. The CDR3 consists of 13 residues. V trimming: 6 bases; J trimming: 4 bases; junction bases outside the gene matches: 5. In germline, CDR1 is LNHDA, CDR2 SQIVND (reference sequence). CDR3 region: CASRSGGATEAFF. The CDR3, as DNA: TGTGCCAGTAGATCAGGGGGGGCCACTGAAGCTTTCTTT.

The chain joins TRBV9 to TRBJ2-1, with 13 bases fitting TRBD2. There are 17 residues in the CDR3. CDR1 and CDR2 (germline): SGDLS, YYNGEE. J was trimmed by 7 bases and V by 3 bases; bases with no gene match: 10. The CDR3 loop reads CASSAEPGLAGPNEQFF. CDR3 in DNA: TGTGCCAGCAGCGCCGAACCGGGACTAGCGGGACCAAATGAGCAGTTCTTC.

The chain employs TRBV25-1 and TRBJ2-6, with D possibly being TRBD2 (5 bases). From germline, CDR1 is MGHDK and CDR2 SYGVNS. The CDR3 covers 15 residues. V lost 6 bases and J 2 bases, leaving 11 bases between the germline ends. In nucleotides, the CDR3 is TGTGCCAGCAGAGCTCTAGCCCCTGGGGCCAACGTCCTGACTTTC. This translates into CASRALAPGANVLTF.

J is TRBJ2-7 and V is TRBV7-8; 10 bases match TRBD2. In germline, CDR1 is SGHVS, CDR2 FQNEAQ. Trimming cost V 1 base and J 6 bases; bases outside gene matches: 12. The CDR3 spans 17 residues. CDR3 coding DNA: TGTGCCAGCAGCTTAGAGCCGGGCCTAGCGGGAGTTTCCGAGCAGTACTTC. It yields the protein CASSLEPGLAGVSEQYF.

This clone was counted once. The V call is TRBV27, the J call TRBJ2-3; 13 bases align to TRBD2. This CDR3 comprises 16 residues. Per the germline V gene, CDR1 is MNHEY and CDR2 is SMNVEV (reference sequence). Trimming at V came to 2 bases and at J to 8 bases, leaving 7 bases not matched to a gene. This CDR3 reads CASSLTRTSGSSTQYF. The CDR3 region has the DNA TGTGCCAGCAGTTTAACCAGGACTAGCGGGAGCAGTACGCAGTATTTT.

The V and J genes are TRBV28 and TRBJ2-2, with D unresolved. The CDR3 consists of 18 residues. CDR1 is MDHEN, CDR2 SYDVKM, per germline. V lost 5 bases and J lost 6, with 25 bases in between. The CDR3 nucleotides read TGTGCCAGCAGTCCCGAGGTGTTGACTTCGGAGCTAGCCGGGGAGCTGTTTTTT. Protein sequence: CASSPEVLTSELAGELFF.

V is TRBV7-9 and J is TRBJ2-7; 7 nucleotides match TRBD1. Germline trimming cut 4 bases from V and 2 bases from J; bases unmatched to any gene: 11. Germline-derived CDR1 and CDR2 are SEHNR and FQNEAQ (reference sequence). The CDR3 has 16 residues. CDR3 residues: CASSSLTGDRPYEQYF. As DNA, the CDR3 is TGTGCCAGCAGCTCCCTCACAGGGGACCGACCCTACGAGCAGTACTTC.

This chain links TRBV6-1 with TRBJ2-7; D might be TRBD2 (5 bases). From germline, CDR1 is MNHNS and CDR2 SASEGT. The germline V and J ends were trimmed by 2 bases and 0 bases, with 8 bases remaining between them. CDR3 size: 14 residues. This chain's CDR3 is CASSEYRGSYEQYF. The CDR3 nucleotides read TGTGCCAGCAGTGAATACCGGGGCTCCTACGAGCAGTACTTC.